In its sample, the clone carrying this TCR beta chain was seen once. Its matching antigen is unknown. This record belongs to a study of T cell responses to AZD1222 COVID-19 vaccine. Findings and caveats of the study: After two AZD1222 doses, spike-specific TCR breadth and depth rose versus day 0. The repertoires were collected only after the peak T cell response.

Repertoires were generated with immunoSEQ multiplex PCR, while TCRdb's copy carries only in-frame clones and drops some. This table has approximately 150,000 clones, approximately 92% appearing once. The sequencing here drew on peripheral blood, taken on day 0 of AZD1222 vaccination. The sequence was obtained from an adult in good health.

The CDR3 is CASSLAETGAYEQYF. In DNA, the CDR3 is TGTGCCAGCAGCTTAGCCGAGACAGGGGCCTACGAGCAGTACTTC. The chain carries TRBV7-8 and TRBJ2-7; 8 bases line up with TRBD1. Germline CDR1 reads SGHVS; CDR2 reads FQNEAQ. The CDR3 has 15 residues. V dropped 0 bases and J dropped 2; count of bases not matched to a gene: 3.